This TCR beta chain originates from a study of spatial heterogeneity in lung cancer. Overall study context: Beta-chain sequences consistently outnumbered alpha-chain sequences in detection. A strong correlation was found between TCR transcript counts in tumor regions and a T cell module score derived from matched bulk RNA-seq. Study-level points and caveats: Tumors with more nonsynonymous mutations had more expanded intratumoral alpha and beta TCRs. Estimated TCR-seq coverage of tumor T cells was only approximately 7% for alpha chains. For beta chains, the corresponding estimate was roughly 12%.

TCR cDNA molecules were tagged individually, and each one carried a unique molecular identifier. TCRdb fed the 5' RACE reads into MiXCR, producing one record per CDR3 protein. The data show around 8,800 distinct CDR3 sequences, around 5.1% seen once. Time point defined: sample taken at primary tumor resection. This clonotype appeared many times. The antigen remains unidentified. Germline loops: CDR1 SNHLY, CDR2 FYNNEI. The CDR3 extends over 11 amino acids. V was clipped by 6 bases and J by 4 bases, with 6 bases between them. This TCR derives from a female donor with early-stage non-small cell lung cancer. The material sequenced was lung tumor tissue, taken at surgery. The chain uses TRBV2 and TRBJ1-2; D unresolved. This chain's CDR3 is CASRISYGYTF. In nucleotides, the CDR3 is TGTGCCAGCAGAATCAGCTATGGCTACACCTTC.